This T cell receptor beta chain emerged from a study of shared clonotypes between healthy human individuals. Study context: The study used three CD4 naive, three CD4 memory, two CD8 naive and one CD8 memory plate per donor.

The CDR3 has 12 residues. The V gene lost 6 bases and the J gene lost 7 bases, with 10 bases spanning the gap. Germline V lookup: CDR1 MNHEY, CDR2 SMNVEV (reference sequence). Memory CD4+ cells were the fraction left after CD45RA+ naive selection. The data were produced by immunoSEQ multiplex PCR, yet TCRdb's version contains in-frame clones alone and is incomplete. Among 650,000 to 800,000 clones listed, 72% were seen once. Sequences were obtained from memory CD4+ T cells sorted from blood. Stated subset: CD45RA-negative fraction. The TCR originated in a woman in her twenties or thirties in good health. The chain combines TRBV27 with TRBJ2-1; possibly TRBD1 or TRBD2 for D (5 bases each). CDR3: CASRGLANEQFF. The CDR3 nucleotides read TGTGCCAGCAGGGGGCTAGCAAATGAGCAGTTCTTC.